This T cell receptor (beta chain) is drawn from a study of radiotherapy plus CTLA-4 blockade in lung cancer. Study findings and constraints: Blood saw expansion of tumor-derived TCR clones after radiotherapy plus ipilimumab.

Data came from immunoSEQ multiplex PCR; TCRdb stores just in-frame clones and leaves some out. The table lists about 59,000 clones, around three quarters of them singletons. The CDR3 loop spans 13 amino acids. The germline gives CDR1 MDHEN, CDR2 SYDVKM. The germline V and J ends were trimmed by 3 bases and 6 bases, with 10 bases remaining between them. Comment on this clone: The target antigen is unknown.

This sequence was found in a human donor with non-small cell lung cancer whose response to radiotherapy plus ipilimumab could not be evaluated. The rearrangement uses TRBV28 and TRBJ2-3; tentative D call: TRBD2 (6 bases). The sample in question was peripheral blood, obtained from a patient treated with radiotherapy plus ipilimumab. Here the CDR3 DNA reads TGTGCCAGCAGTTTGCGGGGTTCTGATACGCAGTATTTT. It is translated as CASSLRGSDTQYF.